This TCR beta chain emerged from a study of tumor and adjacent non-tumor tissue in lung cancer. Study as a whole: There were around 11 adenocarcinoma, a couple of squamous cell carcinoma and 1 small cell lung cancer cases. Patients were aged about 30 to 80, around ten men and 5 women, stage I to III. Study-wide points: Significantly higher TCR diversity was found in tumor than normal lung.

This CDR3 contains 14 residues. V was cut by 0 bases and J by 2 bases, with 10 bases left in between. Germline loops: CDR1 DFQATT, CDR2 SNEGSKA (reference sequence). The sample holds many counts of this clonotype. Its specificity is not known. The template was RNA from unsorted bulk tissue. Newly diagnosed lung cancer patients had thoracic surgery in China, August–late 2014, without prior chemotherapy. Three rounds of nested PCR, following a modified ARM-PCR protocol, produced the TCRbeta library. TCRdb reprocessed the multiplex PCR reads with MiXCR, giving one entry per CDR3 protein. The sample holds approximately 130,000 distinct CDR3 sequences, around three fifths seen once.

This sequence originates from a man younger than 40 with non-small cell lung cancer. The sequencing input was lung tumor tissue. The V call is TRBV20-1, the J call TRBJ1-2, with D possibly TRBD1 on 5 matching bases. Here the CDR3 reads CSAREGGSNYGYTF. The CDR3 bases are TGCAGTGCTAGAGAGGGGGGATCAAACTATGGCTACACCTTC.